The clone carrying this T cell receptor beta chain was counted only a few times. Its antigen remains unidentified. The data were taken from a study of lymphopenia after photon versus proton radiotherapy. General study findings and limits: Better survival with proton therapy was suggested as possible, not demonstrated.

Sequenced by immunoSEQ multiplex PCR; TCRdb stores in-frame clones only, minus some. Among 11,000 to 15,000 clones listed, 70% to 85% were seen once. V lost 5 bases, J lost 1 base, and 15 bases lay in between. This CDR3 is built from 16 residues. Germline V gene lookup returns CDR1 SGHRS and CDR2 YFSETQ. This TCR came from a man aged 50-59 years with gastric cancer. Sequences were derived from peripheral blood, sampled from a patient treated with photon-based radiotherapy. The chain employs TRBV5-1 and TRBJ2-2, with a tentative D call TRBD1 (5 bases). CDR3 sequence (DNA): TGCGCCAGCAGTTCCCTTAGTCAGGGGAACACCGGGGAGCTGTTTTTT. Encoded protein: CASSSLSQGNTGELFF.